A selection of T cell receptor beta chains follows, all from one sample in a study of Ad26.COV2.S vaccination and SARS-CoV-2 variants. Sequencing was performed with immunoSEQ multiplex PCR; in TCRdb, only in-frame clones are kept and a portion is missing. Of 300,000 to 500,000 clones in the sample, about 85% are singletons; the top ten hold roughly 3%. The sequences come from peripheral blood, collected in a trial of Ad26.COV2.S vaccine versus placebo. These receptors all stem from a person aged 18-60 years who received the Ad26.COV2.S COVID-19 vaccine or a placebo. The CDR3 runs from the conserved cysteine through the conserved F or W. The order of the fields is CDR3 protein, J gene, V gene.

CDR3 protein: CAWDRGGSTGELFF; J gene: TRBJ2-2; V gene: TRBV30
CDR3 protein: CASSSAEAYEQYF; J gene: TRBJ2-7; V gene: TRBV11-3
CDR3 protein: CASSGQGKVYGYTF; J gene: TRBJ1-2; V gene: TRBV6-6
CDR3 protein: CASSAFWANVLTF; J gene: TRBJ2-6; V gene: TRBV11-1
CDR3 protein: CASSLGLAGSYEQYF; J gene: TRBJ2-7; V gene: TRBV5-6
CDR3 protein: CASSGTASNYGYTF; J gene: TRBJ1-2; V gene: TRBV6-6
CDR3 protein: CASSQGTGAGGYGYTF; J gene: TRBJ1-2; V gene: TRBV3-1/TRBV3-2
CDR3 protein: CATSAPAAGAYNEQFF; J gene: TRBJ2-1; V gene: TRBV24-1
CDR3 protein: CASSLGDVDRGLTMKQFF; J gene: TRBJ2-1; V gene: TRBV5-4
CDR3 protein: CASSLSQGPNTEAFF; J gene: TRBJ1-1; V gene: TRBV7-2